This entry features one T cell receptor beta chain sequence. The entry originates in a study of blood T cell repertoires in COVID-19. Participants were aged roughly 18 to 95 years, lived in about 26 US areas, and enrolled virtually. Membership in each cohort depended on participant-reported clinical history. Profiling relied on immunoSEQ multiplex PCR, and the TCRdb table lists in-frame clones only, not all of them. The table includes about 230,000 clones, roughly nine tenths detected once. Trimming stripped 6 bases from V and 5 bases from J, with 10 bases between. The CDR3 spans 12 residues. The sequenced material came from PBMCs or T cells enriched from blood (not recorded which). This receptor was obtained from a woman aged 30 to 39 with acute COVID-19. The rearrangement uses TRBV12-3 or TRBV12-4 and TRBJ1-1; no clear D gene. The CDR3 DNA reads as TGTGCCAGCAGCCCCACCGGGACTGAAGCTTTCTTT. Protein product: CASSPTGTEAFF.